Below, 32 T cell receptor beta chains from the same sample are listed, as sequenced in a study of tumor-infiltrating lymphocytes in primary liver carcinoma. With a constant-region primer, TCR beta cDNA was made from about 0.5 ug of total RNA. A slightly modified ARM-PCR protocol with three nested multiplex PCR rounds produced these TCR beta libraries. Running around 9 cycles apiece, the first two PCR rounds relied on TRBV1-TRBV30 forward primers together with a C-beta reverse primer. TCRdb re-derived calls from the multiplex PCR reads in MiXCR, one entry per CDR3 protein. The sample yields 300,000 to 400,000 distinct CDR3 sequences, approximately 64% seen once. Out of unsorted whole blood came the blood RNA, and germline DNA was extracted as well. The sample taken for sequencing was peripheral blood. These receptors originate from a man in his forties or fifties with primary liver carcinoma and hepatitis B virus infection.

Regarding this clonotype: A much larger clone lies one base from this, so it may be a read error. The chain couples TRBV6-5 to TRBJ1-5; possibly TRBD1 for D (5 bases). The CDR3 is 13 residues long. CDR1 is MNHEY and CDR2 is SVGAGI in the germline V gene. The CDR3 spells CASSYGAGQLQHF. In nucleotides, the CDR3 is TGTGCCAGCAGTTACGGCGCAGGGCAGCTCCAGCATTTT.

The chain has TRBV11-2 and TRBJ2-7; perhaps TRBD2 as D (5 bases). This CDR3 spans 12 amino acids. The germline CDR1 and CDR2 sequences are SGHAT and FQNNGV. Trimming stripped 8 bases from V and 6 bases from J, with 14 bases between. CDR3 DNA sequence: TGTGCCAGCGGGCTGGACTTCTGCGAGCAGTACTTC. Translation: CASGLDFCEQYF.

In its sample, this clonotype was seen a few times. A junction end diverges from the germline sequence, so it may reflect a read error. V gene TRBV5-1 combines with J gene TRBJ1-5; a weak D match, TRBD1 (5 bases). Germline lookup yields CDR1 SGHRS and CDR2 YFSETQ. CDR3 length: 15 residues. The CDR3 bases are TGTGCCAGCAGCCCGGGACCGCCAAACAATCAGCCCCAGCATTTC. It specifies CASSPGPPNNQPQHF.

The chain couples TRBV7-8 to TRBJ2-3; TRBD1 might be the D (5 bases). CDR1 is SGHVS and CDR2 is FQNEAQ in the germline V gene. V was clipped by 0 bases and J by 4 bases, with 8 bases between them. The CDR3 loop spans 14 amino acids. The CDR3 is CASSLARVADTQYF. The CDR3 bases are TGTGCCAGCAGCTTAGCCAGGGTGGCAGATACGCAGTATTTT.

At least ten counts were recorded for this clonotype. This sequence joins TRBV11-2 and TRBJ2-7; 10 positions match TRBD1. J was trimmed by 2 bases and V by 3 bases; bases with no gene match: 1. The CDR3 totals 14 residues. Germline CDR1 reads SGHAT; CDR2 reads FQNNGV. CDR3: CASSFGTGAYEQYF. CDR3 nucleotide sequence: TGTGCCAGCAGCTTCGGGACAGGGGCCTACGAGCAGTACTTC.

Notes on this clonotype: This may arise from a read error, as a much more abundant clone is one base away. V and J are TRBV10-3 and TRBJ1-1, with a tentative D call TRBD1 (5 bases). The CDR3 runs 13 residues. Germline-derived CDR1 and CDR2 are ENHRY and SYGVKD. This CDR3 is CALSEQEGTEAFF. CDR3 DNA: TGTGCCCTCAGTGAACAGGAGGGCACTGAAGCTTTCTTT.

With respect to this clonotype: A read error may account for a junction end that differs from germline. This sequence joins TRBV29-1 and TRBJ2-1; D is ambiguous. The CDR3 is made up of 12 amino acids. CDR1 and CDR2 (germline): SQVTM, ANQGSEA. In DNA form, the CDR3 reads TGCAGCGTTTCCCCGGGCAGATACGAGCAGCTCTTC. Translating it yields CSVSPGRYEQLF.

The chain combines TRBV5-4 with TRBJ2-2; D not resolved. Germline V gene sequence: CDR1 SGHNT, CDR2 YYREEE (reference sequence). The CDR3 has 15 amino acids. Trimming removed 4 bases at V and 4 bases at J, with 14 bases between. CDR3 residues: CASSRRPDSTGELFF. Written as DNA, the CDR3 is TGTGCCAGCAGCCGACGACCAGATAGCACCGGGGAGCTGTTTTTT.

A word on this clonotype: The CDR3 does not end in the conserved phenylalanine or tryptophan, so this is likely a read error. The rearrangement joins TRBV6-1 to TRBJ1-1, with D possibly TRBD1 on 6 matching bases. The CDR3 is 14 amino acids. Germline loops: CDR1 MNHNS, CDR2 SASEGT. V lost 5 bases and J lost 6, with 16 bases in between. CDR3 sequence (DNA): TGTGCCAGCAGTCCCAATCAACAGGGAGCTGAAGCTTTCCTT. It yields the protein CASSPNQQGAEAFL.

Remarks on this clonotype: Its ends do not fully match the called genes, so a read error is possible. The chain joins TRBV11-2 to TRBJ2-1; D is undetermined. The length of the CDR3 is 15 residues. The germline V gene encodes CDR1 SGHAT and CDR2 FQNNGV. The CDR3 loop reads CASSFRLTTYNEQFF. For the CDR3, the DNA is TGTGCCAGCAGCTTCCGGCTCACTACCTACAACGAGCAGTTCTTC.

The sample holds many counts of this clonotype. The chain joins TRBV5-4 to TRBJ2-7, with D perhaps TRBD1 (6 bases). V was clipped by 3 bases and J by 7 bases, with 11 bases between them. The CDR3 length is 12 residues. In germline, CDR1 is SGHNT, CDR2 YYREEE (reference sequence). This CDR3 is CASSSDRLEQYF. The CDR3 DNA follows: TGTGCCAGCAGCTCGGACAGATTGGAGCAGTACTTC.

This clonotype was picked up many times. V is TRBV29-1 and J is TRBJ2-5; the D gene is possibly TRBD1 (6 bases). The CDR3 totals 11 residues. Trimming removed 6 bases at V and 4 bases at J, with 9 bases between. From germline, CDR1 is SQVTM and CDR2 ANQGSEA. The CDR3 protein is CSVRRGETQYF. In nucleotides, the CDR3 is TGCAGCGTCCGCAGGGGAGAGACCCAGTACTTC.

The genes are TRBV29-1 and TRBJ1-1; 9 bases map to TRBD1. The CDR3 covers 14 residues. Trimming at V came to 7 bases and at J to 0 bases, leaving 6 bases not matched to a gene. The germline CDR1 and CDR2 sequences are SQVTM and ANQGSEA. The DNA of the CDR3 is TGCAGCGGTGCCGGACAGGGGATGAACACTGAAGCTTTCTTT. It is translated as CSGAGQGMNTEAFF.

Here the CDR3 reads CASSHPLGGHGELFF. The DNA for the CDR3 is TGCGCCAGCAGCCATCCCCTTGGGGGGCACGGGGAGCTGTTTTTT. This chain links TRBV4-1 with TRBJ2-2, with D perhaps matching TRBD1 or TRBD2 (6 bases each). This CDR3 region has 15 residues. V shed 3 bases and J shed 7 bases, with 15 bases lying between them. Germline V gives CDR1 MGHRA, CDR2 YSYEKL.

This clonotype has just one count. A read error may produce the germline difference seen at one junction end. The chain employs TRBV11-1 and TRBJ2-3; D is possibly TRBD1 (5 bases). Germline loops: CDR1 SGHAT, CDR2 FQDESV (reference sequence). This CDR3 comprises 15 residues. DNA for the CDR3: TGTGCCAGCAGCTCGGATACTCAGCTGACAGATACGAAGTATTTT. Translating gives CASSSDTQLTDTKYF.

The chain combines TRBV12-3 or TRBV12-4 with TRBJ2-7, with 8 nucleotides matching TRBD1. The CDR3 has 12 residues. V was clipped by 7 bases and J by 5 bases; unmatched bases: 4. CDR3 nucleotides: TGTGCCAGCAATCGACAGGGGAACGAGCAGTACTTC. Translated, it gives CASNRQGNEQYF.

Note on this clonotype: No conserved phenylalanine or tryptophan ends this CDR3, so it is likely a read error. This chain connects TRBV11-2 to TRBJ2-5; 8 bases agree with TRBD2. The CDR3 has 15 residues. The V segment lost 3 bases and the J segment 5 bases; nucleotides outside the gene matches: 8. Germline V gene lookup returns CDR1 SGHAT and CDR2 FQNNGV. The CDR3 DNA reads as TGTGCCAGCAGCTTTAAAGCGGGAGAGGGGGAGACCCAGTACTCT. Its protein is CASSFKAGEGETQYS.

About this clonotype itself: Here the CDR3 omits its conserved ending phenylalanine or tryptophan, so a read error is the likely source. The chain joins TRBV11-2 to TRBJ2-3; weak D call: TRBD2 (6 bases). Germline CDR1 and CDR2: SGHAT and FQNNGV. CDR3 size: 20 residues. The CDR3 sequence is CASILGRSHVLTGVTDTQYS. The CDR3 nucleotides are TGTGCCAGCATCTTAGGCCGTTCACACGTTCTGACGGGAGTAACAGATACGCAGTATTCT.

Concerning this clonotype itself: One end of the junction is discordant with germline, which a read error may explain. DNA of the CDR3: TGTGCCAACAGCTATCTGGGGCTCGGGGAGCAGTACTTC. Protein: CANSYLGLGEQYF. The rearrangement joins TRBV11-2 to TRBJ2-7; D is perhaps TRBD1 (5 bases). The V gene's germline CDR1 is SGHAT and CDR2 FQNNGV. The CDR3 is made up of 13 amino acids. The full variable domain, with the rest looked up from reference TRBV11-2 and TRBJ2-7, is EAGVAQSPRYKIIEKRQSVAFWCNPISGHATLYWYQQILGQGPKLLIQFQNNGVVDDSQLPKDRFSAERLKGVDSTLKIQPAKLEDSAVYLCANSYLGLGEQYFGPGTRLTVT.

Note on this clonotype: This sequence may be a read error, since a much larger clone differs from it by one base. This sequence joins TRBV29-1 and TRBJ2-1, with 7 positions matching TRBD2. CDR3 size: 13 residues. Germline loops: CDR1 SQVTM, CDR2 ANQGSEA. The CDR3 protein is CSAEGRESDEQFF. The CDR3 bases are TGCAGCGCTGAAGGGCGGGAGAGCGATGAGCAGTTCTTC.

As concerns this clonotype: This may be a read error, as it is one base from a much larger clone. CDR3 region: CSVGTGGPQETQYF. The CDR3 DNA sequence: TGCAGCGTTGGGACAGGGGGCCCGCAAGAGACCCAGTACTTC. The rearrangement links TRBV29-1 to TRBJ2-5, with 11 bases identical to TRBD1. CDR3 length: 14 amino acids. The germline V gene has CDR1 SQVTM and CDR2 ANQGSEA. J lost 2 bases, V lost 4 bases, and 3 bases had no gene match.

This clonotype was counted many times. The gene calls are TRBV4-2 and TRBJ2-3, with 9 nucleotides matching TRBD2. This CDR3 spans 15 amino acids. V shed 2 bases and J 4 bases; nucleotides not matched to a gene: 4. The germline gives CDR1 LGHNA, CDR2 YNFKEQ. DNA for the CDR3: TGTGCCAGCAGCCAAATAGCGGGAGTGGCAGATACGCAGTATTTT. This translates into CASSQIAGVADTQYF.

This clonotype was recorded a few times. The V gene is TRBV7-9, the J gene TRBJ2-1; maybe TRBD1 (5 bases). Trimming shortened V by 5 bases and J by 4 bases, and 15 bases separated the two germline ends. The CDR3 covers 15 residues. Per the germline V gene, CDR1 is SEHNR and CDR2 is FQNEAQ (reference sequence). The DNA for the CDR3 is TGTGCCAGCAGCCCCGACAGTTCGGTGTACAATGAGCAGTTCTTC. Translation gives CASSPDSSVYNEQFF.

As regards this clonotype: Since the CDR3 does not end with the conserved phenylalanine or tryptophan, this likely comes from a read error. The chain employs TRBV5-6 and TRBJ2-7, with 10 nucleotides matching TRBD1. Germline values: CDR1 SGHDT, CDR2 YYEEEE. With 2 bases clipped from V and 7 bases from J, the junction kept 12 bases outside the gene matches. CDR3 length: 16 amino acids. CDR3 nucleotide sequence: TGTGCCAGCAGCTTTGTAATTGGGACAGGGGTGGGGGAGCAGTACCTC. Translating it yields CASSFVIGTGVGEQYL.

This clonotype has only a few counts. V is TRBV28 and J is TRBJ2-6, with a possible D match to TRBD1 (5 bases). The CDR3 is made up of 16 amino acids. CDR1 and CDR2 (germline): MDHEN, SYDVKM. The ends were cut back, 9 bases at V and 3 bases at J, with 18 bases in the middle. Here the CDR3 DNA reads TGTGCCAGTGGGGCCCCGGCTAGGTATGGGGCCAACGTCCTGACTTTC. It is translated as CASGAPARYGANVLTF.

The gene calls are TRBV13 and TRBJ2-7; D is unclear. V was clipped by 7 bases and J by 3 bases, with 13 bases between them. This CDR3 has 13 amino acids. Germline V gene data show CDR1 as PRHDT and CDR2 as FYEKMQ (reference sequence). The CDR3: CASNPRHSYEQYF. The CDR3, as DNA: TGTGCCAGCAACCCACGACACAGCTACGAGCAGTACTTC.

Concerning this clonotype itself: A junction end diverges from the germline sequence, so it may reflect a read error. The V gene is TRBV11-2, the J gene TRBJ2-1; 10 positions agree with TRBD1. Germline V lookup: CDR1 SGHAT, CDR2 FQNNGV. This CDR3 contains 15 residues. In DNA, the CDR3 is TGTCCCAGCAGCTTAAGGACAGGGGGGTACAAAGAGCAGTTCTTC. This gives the protein CPSSLRTGGYKEQFF.

This clonotype was counted between two and nine times. The J gene is TRBJ2-7, the V gene TRBV19; D is uncertain. Germline CDR1 reads LNHDA; CDR2 reads SQIVND (reference sequence). There are 13 residues in the CDR3. V was cut by 2 bases and J by 6 bases, with 11 bases left in between. The CDR3: CASSISPLGEQYF. In DNA form, the CDR3 reads TGTGCCAGTAGTATATCCCCGCTTGGCGAGCAGTACTTC.

V usage is TRBV6-2 or TRBV6-3 and J usage is TRBJ2-5; 7 nucleotides agree with TRBD1. The CDR3 covers 13 residues. Germline values: CDR1 MNHEY, CDR2 SVGEGT. The ends lost 5 bases at V and 7 bases at J; junction bases unmatched: 7. The CDR3 coding sequence is TGTGCCAGCAGTAACCCAAACAGGGGGACCCAGTACTTC. Protein product: CASSNPNRGTQYF.

Ten or more counts support this clonotype. The DNA of the CDR3 is TGTGCCAGCAGCTTGAGTGGCGGGAGATCAAATGAGCAGTTCTTC. Translation: CASSLSGGRSNEQFF. The chain recombines TRBV5-4 with TRBJ2-1, with TRBD2 matching 7 bases. V was clipped by 1 base and J by 7 bases; unmatched bases: 8. Looked up from germline, CDR1 is SGHNT and CDR2 is YYREEE (reference sequence). The CDR3 covers 15 residues.

The gene calls are TRBV5-1 and TRBJ1-2; weak D call: TRBD1 (5 bases). Per germline, CDR1 SGHRS and CDR2 YFSETQ. The CDR3 runs 14 residues. Deletions cut 2 bases from V and 7 bases from J, with 15 bases between. This CDR3 reads CASSFGGGRRGYTF. The CDR3 DNA reads TGCGCCAGCAGCTTCGGCGGGGGACGACGTGGCTACACCTTC. The variable domain in full, completed from reference TRBV5-1 and TRBJ1-2, reads KAGVTQTPRYLIKTRGQQVTLSCSPISGHRSVSWYQQTPGQGLQFLFEYFSETQRNKGNFPGRFSGRQFSNSRSEMNVSTLELGDSALYLCASSFGGGRRGYTFGSGTRLTVV.

The chain uses TRBV5-1 and TRBJ1-5; 9 nucleotides align to TRBD1. Germline V CDR1 and CDR2: SGHRS, YFSETQ. The length of the CDR3 is 14 residues. Trimming at V came to 4 bases and at J to 5 bases, leaving 4 bases not matched to a gene. The CDR3 DNA sequence: TGCGCCAGCAGCCCAGACAGGGGGGATCAGCCCCAGCATTTT. Translated: CASSPDRGDQPQHF.